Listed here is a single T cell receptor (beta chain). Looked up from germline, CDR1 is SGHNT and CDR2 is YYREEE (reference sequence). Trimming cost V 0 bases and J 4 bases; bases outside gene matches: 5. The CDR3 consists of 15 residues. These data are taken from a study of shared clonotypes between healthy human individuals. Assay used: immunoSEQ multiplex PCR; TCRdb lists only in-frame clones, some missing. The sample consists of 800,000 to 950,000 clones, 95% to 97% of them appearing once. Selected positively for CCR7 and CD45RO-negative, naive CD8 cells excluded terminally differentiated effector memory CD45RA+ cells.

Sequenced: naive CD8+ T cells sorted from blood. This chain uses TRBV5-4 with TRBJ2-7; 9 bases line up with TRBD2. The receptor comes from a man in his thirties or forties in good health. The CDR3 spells CASSLEAGGGYEQYF. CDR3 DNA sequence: TGTGCCAGCAGCTTGGAAGCGGGAGGAGGGTACGAGCAGTACTTC.